Following are 3 T cell receptor beta chains from one sample sequenced in a study of shared clonotypes between healthy human individuals. TCRdb's copy holds only in-frame clones and misses some; the assay was immunoSEQ multiplex PCR. The sample has 1.4 million or so clones, approximately 98.5% seen once. The material sequenced was naive CD4+ T cells sorted from blood. The sample's subset: CD45RA+ positively selected. These receptors came from a young man in good health.

V is TRBV10-3 and J is TRBJ1-4; 7 nucleotides align to TRBD1. Per the germline V gene, CDR1 is ENHRY and CDR2 is SYGVKD. The V segment lost 2 bases and the J segment 10 bases; nucleotides outside the gene matches: 1. This CDR3 has 12 amino acids. CDR3 bases: TGTGCCATCAGTGAGAAGGGGGCAAAACTGTTTTTT. The encoded protein is CAISEKGAKLFF.

The rearrangement joins TRBV9 to TRBJ1-4; maybe TRBD1 (6 bases). CDR1 is SGDLS, CDR2 YYNGEE, per germline. Trimming left V 4 bases short and J 8 bases short, with 15 bases between. This CDR3 has 14 amino acids. The CDR3 coding sequence is TGTGCCAGCAGCCGAAGGGGGATCGAGGAAAAACTGTTTTTT. This codes for CASSRRGIEEKLFF. Full variable domain (missing parts from reference TRBV9 and TRBJ1-4): DSGVTQTPKHLITATGQRVTLRCSPRSGDLSVYWYQQSLDQGLQFLIQYYNGEERAKGNILERFSAQQFPDLHSELNLSSLELGDSALYFCASSRRGIEEKLFFGSGTQLSVL.

V gene TRBV11-2 combines with J gene TRBJ2-6, with D hard to call. The CDR3 sequence is 15 residues long. The V gene's germline CDR1 is SGHAT and CDR2 FQNNGV. The ends were cut back, 5 bases at V and 0 bases at J, with 8 bases in the middle. CDR3 in amino acids: CASSVGSSGANVLTF. CDR3 DNA: TGTGCCAGCAGCGTGGGAAGCTCTGGGGCCAACGTCCTGACTTTC.